This entry concerns a single T cell receptor beta chain. Its antigen is as yet unknown. These data belong to a study of T cells expressing NK-cell markers. The authors generated TCR beta cDNA through 5'RACE template switching with UMIs. TCRdb re-called the 5' RACE reads and shows each CDR3 protein once, DNA omitted. This sample carries under 600,000 distinct CDR3 sequences, with approximately 1.5% going to the ten biggest clones. The study's findings and limits: Over 5 donors had dominant NKG2C+ clonotypes that comprised about 1.0-8% of their CD8+ T cells.

The CDR3 has 12 amino acids. Germline CDR1 and CDR2: SGHRS and YFSETQ. This TCR was sampled from a woman between 50 and 59 years old in good health. Sequencing was carried out using blood T cells: a sorted CD56 or NKG2C T cell subset, CD4+ or CD8+ T cells, or bulk PBMC T cells (not recorded which). This chain connects TRBV5-1 to TRBJ1-2. The CDR3 loop is CASSLSGPGYTF.